The 21 T cell receptor beta chains listed next were all sequenced from one sample in a study of T cell responses to AZD1222 COVID-19 vaccine. Only in-frame clones appear in the TCRdb table, and some are missing; sequencing was by immunoSEQ multiplex PCR. The table includes 110,000 to 150,000 clones, 93% detected once. The specimen comprised peripheral blood, sampled after recovery from COVID-19. All receptors derive from an adult who had recovered from COVID-19.

This chain links TRBV6-5 with TRBJ2-7; 9 bases line up with TRBD2. CDR1 is MNHEY and CDR2 is SVGAGI in the germline V gene. The ends lost 6 bases at V and 2 bases at J; junction bases unmatched: 8. This CDR3 is built from 15 residues. The CDR3 sequence is CASRPRGGRAYEQYF. The CDR3 bases are TGTGCCAGCAGACCCCGCGGCGGGAGGGCCTACGAGCAGTACTTC.

The genes are TRBV7-6 and TRBJ2-7, with D possibly being TRBD1 (6 bases). The V gene lost 2 bases and the J gene lost 5 bases, with 16 bases spanning the gap. Germline loops: CDR1 SGHVS, CDR2 FNYEAQ. This CDR3 is 15 amino acids long. CDR3 in amino acids: CASSLRAGVTNEQYF. The CDR3 nucleotides read TGTGCCAGCAGCTTAAGGGCAGGGGTGACGAACGAGCAGTACTTC.

The chain recombines TRBV28 with TRBJ2-1, with TRBD2 matching over 11 bases. This CDR3 region has 14 residues. Trimming at V came to 6 bases and at J to 6 bases, leaving 4 bases not matched to a gene. In germline, CDR1 is MDHEN, CDR2 SYDVKM. CDR3 protein: CASSPSGRSNEQFF. The CDR3 DNA follows: TGTGCCAGCAGCCCTAGCGGGAGGTCCAATGAGCAGTTCTTC.

This clone has only one observation. The chain recombines TRBV19 with TRBJ1-2; D possibly corresponds to TRBD1 (6 bases). CDR1 and CDR2 (germline): LNHDA, SQIVND (reference sequence). CDR3 length equals 13 residues. V lost 3 bases to trimming and J lost 4 bases, with 9 bases between them. In nucleotides, the CDR3 is TGTGCCAGTAGTATGGGGGGCGCCTATGGCTACACCTTC. It yields the protein CASSMGGAYGYTF. Full variable domain (rest looked up from reference TRBV19 and TRBJ1-2): DGGITQSPKYLFRKEGQNVTLSCEQNLNHDAMYWYRQDPGQGLRLIYYSQIVNDFQKGDIAEGYSVSREKKESFPLTVTSAQKNPTAFYLCASSMGGAYGYTFGSGTRLTVV.

CDR3 amino acids: CATSDTGRADGYTF. The CDR3 DNA follows: TGTGCCACCAGTGATACAGGGCGGGCGGATGGCTACACCTTC. This chain links TRBV24-1 with TRBJ1-2; weak D call: TRBD1 (6 bases). Trimming took 3 bases from V and 6 from J, leaving 13 bases between them. The CDR3 runs 14 residues. The germline V gene has CDR1 KGHDR and CDR2 SFDVKD.

V usage is TRBV27 and J usage is TRBJ2-2; weak D call: TRBD2 (6 bases). The CDR3 loop spans 17 amino acids. Germline V gene data show CDR1 as MNHEY and CDR2 as SMNVEV (reference sequence). V gave up 2 bases and J gave up 7 bases, with 20 bases separating them. CDR3 coding DNA: TGTGCCAGCAGTTTAGAACCGGGACTCTCCCCGGGCGGGGAGCTGTTTTTT. Its translation is CASSLEPGLSPGGELFF.

The J gene is TRBJ1-1, the V gene TRBV3-1 (or the pseudogene TRBV3-2), with D perhaps matching TRBD1 (6 bases). V lost 4 bases to trimming and J lost 1 base, with 16 bases between them. The CDR3 totals 16 residues. The germline V gene has CDR1 LGHDT and CDR2 YNNKEL (reference sequence). The CDR3 nucleotides are TGTGCCAGCAGCCCAATGGGGGGCGCGGAGAACACTGAAGCTTTCTTT. Encoded protein: CASSPMGGAENTEAFF.

The genes are TRBV9 and TRBJ1-2; tentatively, D is TRBD1 (5 bases). The V end was cut by 6 bases, the J end by 6 bases, with 6 bases between. CDR1 is SGDLS, CDR2 YYNGEE, per germline. This CDR3 is built from 10 residues. CDR3: CASTGDGYTF. The CDR3 DNA sequence: TGTGCCAGCACGGGGGATGGCTACACCTTC.

The V gene is TRBV21-1, the J gene TRBJ2-3; TRBD2 reflects the table's D call only, with no check against the DNA. TRBV21-1 is described as a pseudogene. This CDR3 is built from 19 residues. The CDR3 nucleotides read TGTGCCAGCAGCAAATCGGGAACGAGACTAGCGGGAGTTTCAGATACGCAGTATTTT. It translates to CASSKSGTRLAGVSDTQYF.

The CDR3 loop is CASSSPTGTGNYGYTF. The DNA for the CDR3 is TGCGCCAGCAGCTCCCCGACCGGGACAGGGAACTATGGCTACACCTTC. The chain combines TRBV5-1 with TRBJ1-2; 9 nucleotides agree with TRBD1. The germline CDR1 and CDR2 sequences are SGHRS and YFSETQ. The CDR3 is 16 residues long. Trimming took 3 bases from V and 2 from J; bases not matched to a gene: 8.

The chain uses TRBV11-2 and TRBJ2-3; possibly TRBD2 for D (7 bases). Germline V gene sequence: CDR1 SGHAT, CDR2 FQNNGV. Trimming pared 5 bases from V and 5 bases from J, leaving 23 bases between. This CDR3 is 17 amino acids long. The CDR3 DNA sequence: TGTGCCAGCAGCCTTGGGGGGGCCGCCAACACAGGAGATACGCAGTATTTT. Residues: CASSLGGAANTGDTQYF.

The chain couples TRBV6-5 to TRBJ1-2; a weak D match, TRBD1 (6 bases). V was pared by 6 bases and J by 6 bases, with 14 bases between. This CDR3 has 13 residues. Looked up from germline, CDR1 is MNHEY and CDR2 is SVGAGI. The CDR3, as DNA: TGTGCCAGCAGCCGACAGGAAGAGGATGGCTACACCTTC. As protein: CASSRQEEDGYTF.

The J gene is TRBJ2-1, the V gene TRBV28, with TRBD2 identical over 8 bases. The germline V gene has CDR1 MDHEN and CDR2 SYDVKM. Losses at the gene ends were 4 bases for V and 2 bases for J; bases not matched to a gene: 7. The CDR3 covers 16 residues. The CDR3 loop reads CASSSPGTSPYNEQFF. CDR3 in DNA: TGTGCCAGCAGTTCCCCCGGGACTAGTCCCTACAATGAGCAGTTCTTC.

V usage is TRBV5-1 and J usage is TRBJ2-5, with D possibly being TRBD1 or TRBD2 (5 bases each). Germline loops: CDR1 SGHRS, CDR2 YFSETQ. The V and J ends lost 0 bases and 3 bases respectively, with 12 bases between them. The CDR3 is 15 residues long. The CDR3 here is CASSLAVGAEETQYF. DNA of the CDR3: TGCGCCAGCAGCTTGGCTGTCGGGGCAGAAGAGACCCAGTACTTC.

The chain recombines TRBV6-5 with TRBJ1-5; 7 positions agree with TRBD1. V was pared by 9 bases and J by 1 base, with 6 bases of the junction left unmatched. CDR1 and CDR2 (germline): MNHEY, SVGAGI. CDR3 length: 14 amino acids. For the CDR3, the DNA is TGTGCCAGTCTGGGACAGTCCAGCAATCAGCCCCAGCATTTT. It yields the protein CASLGQSSNQPQHF.

This clone has a single count. V is TRBV5-1 and J is TRBJ1-6, with D perhaps matching TRBD1 (6 bases). The CDR3 totals 12 residues. Germline CDR1 is SGHRS and CDR2 is YFSETQ. Trimming took off 6 bases at V and 10 bases at J, with 11 bases between the two ends. CDR3: CASKTTGSPLHF. The CDR3 DNA follows: TGCGCCAGCAAGACGACAGGCTCACCCCTCCACTTT.

This sequence joins TRBV6-1 and TRBJ1-6; unclear D gene. This CDR3 has 16 amino acids. The V gene lost 2 bases and the J gene lost 5 bases, with 13 bases spanning the gap. Looked up from germline, CDR1 is MNHNS and CDR2 is SASEGT. Written as DNA, the CDR3 is TGTGCCAGCAGTGAAAAAATGGCCGTAGATAATTCACCCCTCCACTTT. Its translation is CASSEKMAVDNSPLHF.

The chain links TRBV19 to TRBJ2-1, with TRBD1 as a possible D gene (5 bases). Trimming shortened V by 4 bases and J by 4 bases, and 8 bases separated the two germline ends. In germline, CDR1 is LNHDA, CDR2 SQIVND (reference sequence). The CDR3 loop spans 13 amino acids. CDR3 loop: CASSKTEYNEQFF. The DNA for the CDR3 is TGTGCCAGTAGTAAGACAGAGTACAATGAGCAGTTCTTC.

The J gene is TRBJ2-1, the V gene TRBV12-3 or TRBV12-4; D unresolved. The length of the CDR3 is 13 residues. V was trimmed by 1 base and J by 4 bases, leaving 5 bases between them. Here the CDR3 reads CASSLDRYNEQFF. The CDR3 coding sequence is TGTGCCAGCAGTTTAGACAGATACAATGAGCAGTTCTTC.

This chain connects TRBV28 to TRBJ1-6; D is unresolved. The CDR3 is made up of 14 amino acids. The V gene's germline CDR1 is MDHEN and CDR2 SYDVKM. V was trimmed by 3 bases and J by 5 bases, leaving 8 bases between them. CDR3 amino acids: CASSFTPDNSPLHF. CDR3 sequence (DNA): TGTGCCAGCAGTTTTACTCCCGATAATTCACCCCTCCACTTT. The variable domain in full, completed from reference TRBV28 and TRBJ1-6, reads DVKVTQSSRYLVKRTGEKVFLECVQDMDHENMFWYRQDPGLGLRLIYFSYDVKMKEKGDIPEGYSVSREKKERFSLILESASTNQTSMYLCASSFTPDNSPLHFGNGTRLTVT.

This chain links TRBV25-1 with TRBJ2-7; perhaps TRBD2 as D (5 bases). Trimming removed 1 base from V and 7 bases from J, with 17 bases in between. The germline V gene encodes CDR1 MGHDK and CDR2 SYGVNS. The CDR3 totals 15 residues. The CDR3 nucleotides are TGTGCCAGCAGTGAATTTAGGGCTCTCGGGGAGGAGCAGTACTTC. Its translation: CASSEFRALGEEQYF.